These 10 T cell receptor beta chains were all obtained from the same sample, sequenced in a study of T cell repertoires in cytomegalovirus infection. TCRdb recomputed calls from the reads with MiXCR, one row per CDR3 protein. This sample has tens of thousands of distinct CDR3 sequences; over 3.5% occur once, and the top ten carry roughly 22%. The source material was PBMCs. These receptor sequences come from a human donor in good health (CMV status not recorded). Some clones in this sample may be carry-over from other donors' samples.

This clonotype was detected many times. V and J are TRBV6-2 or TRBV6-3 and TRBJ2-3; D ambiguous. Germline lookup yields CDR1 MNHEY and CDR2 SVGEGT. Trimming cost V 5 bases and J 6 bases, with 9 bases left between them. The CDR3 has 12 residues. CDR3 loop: CASSHKPDTQYF. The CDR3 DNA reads TGTGCCAGCAGTCACAAGCCCGATACGCAGTATTTT.

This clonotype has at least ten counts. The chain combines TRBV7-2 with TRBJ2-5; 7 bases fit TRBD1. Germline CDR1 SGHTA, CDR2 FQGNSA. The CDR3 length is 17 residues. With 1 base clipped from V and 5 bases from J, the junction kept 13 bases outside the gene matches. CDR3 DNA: TGTGCCAGCAGCTTAGGATGGGACAGCCGGTATCCGGAGACCCAGTACTTC. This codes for CASSLGWDSRYPETQYF.

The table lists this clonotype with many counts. Written as DNA, the CDR3 is TGCAGTGCTAGAGAGACGGGAGGGCCGGGAGATACGCAGTATTTT. It codes for CSARETGGPGDTQYF. The chain combines TRBV20-1 with TRBJ2-3; 8 bases align to TRBD2. The CDR3 length is 15 residues. Germline V gene data show CDR1 as DFQATT and CDR2 as SNEGSKA (reference sequence). With V trimmed by 0 bases and J by 5 bases, 7 bases remained unmatched.

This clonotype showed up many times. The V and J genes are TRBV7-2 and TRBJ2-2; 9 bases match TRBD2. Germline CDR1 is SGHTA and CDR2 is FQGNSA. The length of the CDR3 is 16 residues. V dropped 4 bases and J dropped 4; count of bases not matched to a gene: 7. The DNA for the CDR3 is TGTGCCAGCAGCTGGAAAGCGGGAGGAGTCACCGGGGAGCTGTTTTTT. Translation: CASSWKAGGVTGELFF.

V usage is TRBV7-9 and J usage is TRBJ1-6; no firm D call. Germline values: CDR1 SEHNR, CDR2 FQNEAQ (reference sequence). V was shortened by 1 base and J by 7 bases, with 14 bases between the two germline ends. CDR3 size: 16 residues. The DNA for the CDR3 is TGTGCCAGCAGCTTAGGGGCGCCTGTCCCAAATTCACCCCTCCACTTT. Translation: CASSLGAPVPNSPLHF.

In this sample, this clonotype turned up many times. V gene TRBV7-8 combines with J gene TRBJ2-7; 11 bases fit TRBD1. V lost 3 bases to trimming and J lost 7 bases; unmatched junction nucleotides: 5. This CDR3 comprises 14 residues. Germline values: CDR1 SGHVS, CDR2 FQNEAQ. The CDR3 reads CASSFGTGGGEQYF. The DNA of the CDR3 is TGTGCCAGCAGCTTTGGGACAGGGGGGGGGGAGCAGTACTTC.

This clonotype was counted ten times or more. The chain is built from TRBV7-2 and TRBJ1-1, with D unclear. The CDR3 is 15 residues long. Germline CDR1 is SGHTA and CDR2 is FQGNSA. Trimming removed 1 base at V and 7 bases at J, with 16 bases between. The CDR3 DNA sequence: TGTGCCAGCAGCTTAGTTGGAGGCTTACCCGGTGAAGCTTTCTTT. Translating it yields CASSLVGGLPGEAFF.

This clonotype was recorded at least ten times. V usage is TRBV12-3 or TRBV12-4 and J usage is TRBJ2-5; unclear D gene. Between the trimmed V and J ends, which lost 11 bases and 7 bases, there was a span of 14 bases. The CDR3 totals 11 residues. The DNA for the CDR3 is TGTGCCTCCTGCCCACCTGGGACCCAGTACTTC. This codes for CASCPPGTQYF.

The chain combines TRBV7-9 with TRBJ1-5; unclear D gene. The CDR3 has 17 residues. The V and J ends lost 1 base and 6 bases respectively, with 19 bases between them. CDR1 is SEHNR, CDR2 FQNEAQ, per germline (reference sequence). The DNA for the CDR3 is TGTGCCAGCAGCTTAGGCCCGATTTGGGCCCCAAGTCAGCCCCAGCATTTT. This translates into CASSLGPIWAPSQPQHF.

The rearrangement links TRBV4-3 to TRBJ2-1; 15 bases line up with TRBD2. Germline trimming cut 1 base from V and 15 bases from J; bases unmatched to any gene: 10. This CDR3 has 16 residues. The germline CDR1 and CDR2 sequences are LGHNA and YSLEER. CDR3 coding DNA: TGCGCCAGCAGCCAAGCTCCTGGACTAGCGGGGGGGTGGCCGTTCTTC. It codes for CASSQAPGLAGGWPFF.